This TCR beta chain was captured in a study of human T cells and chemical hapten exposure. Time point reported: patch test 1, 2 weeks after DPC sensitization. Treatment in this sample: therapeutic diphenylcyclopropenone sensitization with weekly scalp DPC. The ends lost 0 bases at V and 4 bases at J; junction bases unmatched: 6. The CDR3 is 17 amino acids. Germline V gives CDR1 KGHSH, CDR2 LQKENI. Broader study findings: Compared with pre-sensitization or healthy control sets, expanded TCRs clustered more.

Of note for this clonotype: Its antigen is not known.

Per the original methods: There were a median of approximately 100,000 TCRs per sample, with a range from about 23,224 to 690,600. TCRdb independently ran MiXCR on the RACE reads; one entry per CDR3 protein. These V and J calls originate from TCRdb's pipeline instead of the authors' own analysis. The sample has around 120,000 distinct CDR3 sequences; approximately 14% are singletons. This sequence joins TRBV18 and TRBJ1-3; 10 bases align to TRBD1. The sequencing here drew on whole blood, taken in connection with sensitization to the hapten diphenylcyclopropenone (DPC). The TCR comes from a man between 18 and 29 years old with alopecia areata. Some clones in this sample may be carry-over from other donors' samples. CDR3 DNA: TGTGCCAGCTCACCACCGGGACAGGGGCCATCCGGAAACACCATATATTTT. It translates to CASSPPGQGPSGNTIYF. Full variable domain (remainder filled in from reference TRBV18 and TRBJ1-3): NAGVMQNPRHLVRRRGQEARLRCSPMKGHSHVYWYRQLPEEGLKFMVYLQKENIIDESGMPKERFSAEFPKEGPSILRIQQVVRGDSAAYFCASSPPGQGPSGNTIYFGEGSWLTVV.